Shown below are 9 T cell receptor beta chains from a single sample sequenced in a study of CXCR3-negative and CXCR3-positive naive CD8 T cells. cDNA libraries for TRB were generated by 5' RACE incorporating UMI labels. TCRdb re-called the 5' RACE reads; one entry per CDR3 protein, DNA not given. This table lists approximately 47,000 distinct CDR3 sequences. Input material: naive CXCR3- CD8+ T cells from blood. The sample's subset: CD45RO-CCR7+CD27+CD95- naive CD8+ T cells lacking CXCR3 (TNR3-). The receptors were sampled from a human donor in good health. Some clones in this sample may be carry-over from other donors' samples.

The J gene is TRBJ2-7, the V gene TRBV27. The CDR3 loop spans 13 amino acids. Germline CDR1 MNHEY, CDR2 SMNVEV (reference sequence). The CDR3 is CASSLGQPYEQYF.

This CDR3 reads CASSHDRPYEQYF. The chain joins TRBV5-5 to TRBJ2-7; no DNA is available, so the TRBD1 call from TCRdb remains unchecked. This CDR3 contains 13 residues. Germline V gene data show CDR1 as SGHKS and CDR2 as YYEKEE (reference sequence).

CDR3 sequence: CASSPRRGGQQEQYF. The V call is TRBV12-3 or TRBV12-4, the J call TRBJ2-7; the TCRdb call, TRBD1, lacks DNA for checking. This CDR3 is built from 15 residues.

This rearrangement joins TRBV29-1 to TRBJ2-5; lacking DNA, the TRBD1 call made by TCRdb goes unchecked. Per germline, CDR1 SQVTM and CDR2 ANQGSEA. There are 13 residues in the CDR3. CDR3 loop: CSVEGLGDETQYF.

The rearrangement uses TRBV12-3 or TRBV12-4 and TRBJ1-6; TCRdb returns TRBD1, unconfirmable since there is no DNA. The CDR3 is made up of 15 amino acids. This CDR3 reads CASSSPGQVNSPLHF.

This CDR3 reads CASSFSFEETQYF. The chain combines TRBV28 with TRBJ2-5. Germline V gives CDR1 MDHEN, CDR2 SYDVKM. This CDR3 comprises 13 residues.

The V and J genes are TRBV12-3 or TRBV12-4 and TRBJ1-1; TCRdb lists TRBD1, though no DNA is available to test this call. The CDR3 spans 13 residues. The CDR3 sequence is CASSLPPFTEAFF.

The chain employs TRBV6-6 and TRBJ1-6; TCRdb selects TRBD1, and the lack of DNA leaves this call unchecked. This CDR3 is 14 amino acids long. CDR1 MNHNY and CDR2 SVGAGI come from the germline V gene (reference sequence). CDR3: CASTGQFLNSPLHF.

V is TRBV6-2 or TRBV6-3 and J is TRBJ2-3; TCRdb calls TRBD2, which cannot be checked without DNA. The CDR3 runs 12 residues. CDR1 and CDR2 from the germline V gene are MNHEY and SVGEGT. CDR3 loop: CAGGPSTDTQYF.